This T cell receptor beta chain was sequenced for a study of tumor and adjacent non-tumor tissue in lung cancer. Study-level results: Patients with more diverse tumor TCRs had worse survival. Top 100 clones took a larger repertoire share in normal lung.

This clonotype was counted once. Its antigen remains unidentified. No conserved phenylalanine or tryptophan is present at the end of the CDR3, so a read error is the likely explanation. No DNA is shown, since the ends of the CDR3 on it are uncertain; the CDR3 is the one TCRdb lists. This sample's RNA came from whole unsorted tissue. Distant lung tissue was collected more than 3 cm away from the tumor edge. A modified ARM-PCR protocol with three rounds of nested PCR amplified TCRbeta. TCRdb reanalysed the multiplex PCR reads using MiXCR and keeps one entry per CDR3 protein. The sample holds 55,000 to 65,000 distinct CDR3 sequences, about 61% seen once. The specimen was distant non-tumor lung tissue. The receptor's source is a man aged 65 to 85 with non-small cell lung cancer.

The CDR3 spells CASSLVQASSNEQFL. The chain couples TRBV12-3 or TRBV12-4 to TRBJ2-1. The CDR3 comprises 15 residues, both ends counted.